The rows below give T cell receptor beta chains drawn from one sample of a study of regulatory T cells in long-lasting Graves disease. TCRdb redid the calling of the multiplex PCR reads with MiXCR, one entry per CDR3 protein. The sample has 400,000 or so distinct CDR3 sequences, 23% seen once. This material consisted of peripheral blood mononuclear cells (PBMCs), taken when the disease was refractory, from a patient treated with antithyroid drugs. All receptors come from a female donor with Graves disease. The CDR3 runs from the conserved cysteine through the conserved F or W. D genes are given only for firm matches. Only part of the rows carry a size: once, few, many, or a class if the clone is expanded.

TRBV20-1,TRBD2,NA,TRBJ2-7,CSARGSSGSYEQYF,TGCAGTGCTAGAGGTTCTAGCGGGTCCTACGAGCAGTACTTC
TRBV6-1,TRBD1,many,TRBJ2-7,CASSLAGTGGDEQYF,TGTGCCAGCAGCCTGGCCGGGACAGGGGGCGACGAGCAGTACTTC
TRBV7-3,TRBD2,NA,TRBJ2-1,CASSLTSGRNEQFF,TGTGCCAGCAGCTTGACTAGCGGGAGAAATGAGCAGTTCTTC
TRBV19,TRBD1,few,TRBJ1-1,CASREQGALIEAFF,TGTGCCAGTAGGGAACAGGGGGCGCTCATTGAAGCTTTCTTT
TRBV19,TRBD2,NA,TRBJ2-7,CASRLAGNYEQYF,TGTGCCAGCCGACTAGCGGGGAACTACGAGCAGTACTTC
TRBV6-1,NA,many,TRBJ1-1,CASTALGVTEAFF,TGTGCCAGCACTGCCCTCGGCGTGACTGAAGCTTTCTTT
TRBV6-1,TRBD1,few,TRBJ1-2,CASSLAPGTAYGYTF,TGTGCCAGCAGTCTCGCCCCTGGGACAGCCTATGGCTACACCTTC
TRBV11-2,TRBD2,many,TRBJ2-5,CASSLSTSGRKTQYF,TGTGCCAGCAGCCTGTCTACTAGCGGGCGAAAGACCCAGTACTTC
TRBV6-1,TRBD2,many,TRBJ2-7,CASSPGLALQYF,TGTGCCAGCAGCCCAGGACTAGCGCTACAGTACTTC
TRBV28,NA,many,TRBJ1-2,CASSLGNFYGYTF,TGTGCCAGCAGCCTGGGGAACTTCTATGGCTACACCTTC
TRBV5-1,NA,NA,TRBJ1-1,CASSLETARNTEAFF,TGCGCCAGCAGCTTGGAGACGGCGAGGAACACTGAAGCTTTCTTT
TRBV2,NA,few,TRBJ1-3,CASKDSSSGNTIYF,TGTGCCAGCAAGGACAGCAGCTCTGGAAACACCATATATTTT
TRBV7-2,TRBD1,many,TRBJ2-5,CASSYAPGQGGETQYF,TGTGCCAGCAGCTATGCGCCGGGACAGGGAGGAGAGACCCAGTACTTC
TRBV6-1,TRBD2,NA,TRBJ2-5,CASIPSGRKGTQYF,TGTGCCAGCATCCCAAGCGGGAGGAAAGGGACCCAGTACTTC
TRBV5-1,TRBD1,few,TRBJ1-4,CASSLADRDGKLFF,TGCGCCAGCAGCTTGGCCGACAGGGACGGAAAACTGTTTTTT
TRBV27,NA,many,TRBJ2-7,CASSFRVNYEQYF,TGTGCCAGCAGTTTTCGTGTAAACTACGAGCAGTACTTC
TRBV2,NA,many,TRBJ1-1,CASRYGGGAEAFF,TGTGCCAGCAGATACGGGGGAGGGGCTGAAGCTTTCTTT
TRBV2,NA,many,TRBJ2-2,CASSPERRTGELFF,TGTGCCAGCAGTCCCGAGAGACGGACCGGGGAGCTGTTTTTT
TRBV28,NA,NA,TRBJ1-5,CATTEVASNQPQHF,TGTGCCACCACGGAGGTTGCGAGCAATCAGCCCCAGCATTTT
TRBV7-9,NA,NA,TRBJ2-5,CASGPRGETQYF,TGTGCCAGCGGCCCAAGGGGCGAGACCCAGTACTTC
TRBV10-3,NA,many,TRBJ1-2,CAIRAGFPYGYTF,TGTGCCATCCGTGCGGGGTTTCCCTATGGCTACACCTTC
TRBV27,NA,few,TRBJ2-7,CASSPRLTYSYEQYF,TGTGCCAGCAGTCCCAGACTAACCTACTCCTACGAGCAGTACTTC
TRBV5-1,NA,NA,TRBJ1-2,CASSRLGSFYGYTF,TGCGCCAGCAGCCGACTAGGCAGCTTCTATGGCTACACCTTC
TRBV3-1,NA,NA,TRBJ2-2,CASSQVDGSITGELFF,TGTGCCAGCAGCCAAGTGGACGGGAGTATCACCGGGGAGCTGTTTTTT